These T cell receptor beta chains were read from a single sample in a study of blood T cell repertoires in COVID-19. The data were produced by immunoSEQ multiplex PCR, yet TCRdb's version contains in-frame clones alone and is incomplete. The sample yields approximately 86,000 clones, 85% seen once. Material: peripheral blood. The receptors were gathered from a man aged 45-60 years with acute or convalescent COVID-19. Both conserved end residues are part of each CDR3. The D gene is left open where the match is weak. Clone size is shown for a subset of rows, as once, few, many or a class of expanded clone.

v_call	j_call	d_call	clone_size	cdr3_nt	cdr3_aa
TRBV19	TRBJ2-3	TRBD2	NA	TGTGCCAGTTCTTTAAGGGAGGGAGCAGATACGCAGTATTTT	CASSLREGADTQYF
TRBV5-1	TRBJ2-3	TRBD2	NA	TGCGCCAGCAGCACCGGACTAGCGGGAGACACGCAGTATTTT	CASSTGLAGDTQYF
TRBV30	TRBJ1-5	NA	NA	TGTGCCTGGTCATTTGGACAGACTGATCAGCCCCAGCATTTT	CAWSFGQTDQPQHF
TRBV6-4	TRBJ1-1	TRBD1	NA	TGTGCCAGCAGTGCTACAGGGGATCACACTGAAGCTTTCTTT	CASSATGDHTEAFF
TRBV6-6	TRBJ2-3	NA	NA	TGTGCCAGCAGTCTGAGCTATATGGGGGGGGCAGGGACAGATACGCAGTATTTT	CASSLSYMGGAGTDTQYF
TRBV7-2	TRBJ2-2	TRBD2	NA	TGTGCCAGCACCCGCCCGGGACTAGCCTCCAACACCGGGGAGCTGTTTTTT	CASTRPGLASNTGELFF
TRBV3-1/TRBV3-2	TRBJ1-2	NA	NA	TGTGCCAGCAGCCCCATGGGGCAGGGCTTTAACTATGGCTACACCTTC	CASSPMGQGFNYGYTF
TRBV6-2/TRBV6-3	TRBJ2-5	TRBD2	NA	TGTGCCAGCAGTACGGGACTAGCGGGGGAAGAGACCCAGTACTTC	CASSTGLAGEETQYF
TRBV11-3	TRBJ2-3	NA	NA	TGTGCCAGCAGCTCCGCCGGGACACAAGGGGATACGCAGTATTTT	CASSSAGTQGDTQYF
TRBV5-6	TRBJ1-1	TRBD1	NA	TGTGCCAGCAGCTTGGGACAGGGGGCCTTGTCTGAAGCTTTCTTT	CASSLGQGALSEAFF
TRBV6-4	TRBJ1-4	TRBD1	NA	TGTGCCAGCAGCCCACAGGGGCTCGCTAATGAAAAACTGTTTTTT	CASSPQGLANEKLFF
TRBV28	TRBJ1-5	NA	NA	TGTGCCAGCAGTGACGGACAGATAAGGGGTGCCCAGCATTTT	CASSDGQIRGAQHF
TRBV18	TRBJ2-3	TRBD2	NA	TGTGCCAGCTCACCCAGAATCCGGGAGGGAGGCACAGATACGCAGTATTTT	CASSPRIREGGTDTQYF
TRBV19	TRBJ1-6	NA	NA	TGTGCCAGCCGGGACACAGATAATTCACCCCTCCACTTT	CASRDTDNSPLHF
TRBV2	TRBJ2-7	TRBD1	NA	TGTGCCAGCAGTGTTGGACAGGTCGCCGAGCAGTACTTC	CASSVGQVAEQYF
TRBV10-3	TRBJ2-3	TRBD1	NA	TGTGCCACCTTGGGACAGGGAACAGATACGCAGTATTTT	CATLGQGTDTQYF
TRBV28	TRBJ1-2	TRBD1	NA	TGTGCCAGCAGTTTTGGGGCAGGGGGCTATGGCTACACCTTC	CASSFGAGGYGYTF
TRBV7-7	TRBJ2-1	TRBD2	NA	TGTGCCAGCAGCTCGGTAGCGGGAGCAACCTACAATGAGCAGTTCTTC	CASSSVAGATYNEQFF
TRBV27	TRBJ2-3	NA	NA	TGTGCCAGCAAAAACCCGGGGAACACAGATACGCAGTATTTT	CASKNPGNTDTQYF
TRBV19	TRBJ1-5	TRBD1	once	TGTGCCAGTAGTATAGATGGGACAGGGGATCGGCAGCCCCAGCATTTT	CASSIDGTGDRQPQHF
TRBV18	TRBJ1-6	NA	few	TGTGCCAGCTCACCTCCGGGGGTGAGGGATTCACCCCTCCACTTT	CASSPPGVRDSPLHF
TRBV6-5	TRBJ2-1	TRBD2	NA	TGTGCCAGCAGTTACCCGGTGACGGCGGGAGACCGGCAGTTCTTC	CASSYPVTAGDRQFF
TRBV18	TRBJ2-3	TRBD2	few	TGTGCCAGCCAAGGGACTAGCGGGGGTTCCGACACAGATACGCAGTATTTT	CASQGTSGGSDTDTQYF
TRBV5-1	TRBJ2-7	TRBD1	NA	TGCGCCAGCAGCTCCGGGACAGGGGTTTCCTACGAGCAGTACTTC	CASSSGTGVSYEQYF
TRBV6-7	TRBJ2-7	TRBD1	once	TGTGCCAGCAGCCTGGACAGGGTCACCTACGAGCAGTACTTC	CASSLDRVTYEQYF
TRBV7-9	TRBJ1-3	TRBD1	NA	TGTGCCAGCAGCTTGGGACAGGGCCCGGGAAACACCATATATTTT	CASSLGQGPGNTIYF
TRBV7-2	TRBJ1-2	NA	once	TGTGCCAGCAGCGGGGGAGGGTTCGGCGGCTACACCTTC	CASSGGGFGGYTF
TRBV6-5	TRBJ1-4	TRBD1	NA	TGTGCCAGCAGTTACTCCGGGACAGGCCCAGGAGAAAAACTGTTTTTT	CASSYSGTGPGEKLFF
TRBV6-5	TRBJ2-1	NA	NA	TGTGCCAGCAGTTACTCGACTAGCTCCTACAATGAGCAGTTCTTC	CASSYSTSSYNEQFF
TRBV7-2	TRBJ1-1	TRBD1	NA	TGTGCCAGCAGCTTAGCGATTAAAAGGGGGCCAGAAGCTTTCTTT	CASSLAIKRGPEAFF
TRBV5-1	TRBJ1-1	NA	NA	TGCGCCAGCAGCTTGGGACAGAGGATATCTGAAGCTTTCTTT	CASSLGQRISEAFF
TRBV10-2	TRBJ2-5	NA	NA	TGCGCCAGCAGTGAGTCTTCCGGGACTTTCCAAGAGACCCAGTACTTC	CASSESSGTFQETQYF
TRBV23-1	TRBJ2-5	NA	NA	TGCGCCAGCAGTCAGGGGCGACACCGCCAAGAGACCCAGTACTTC	CASSQGRHRQETQYF
TRBV19	TRBJ1-1	TRBD1	NA	TGTGCCAGTAGTAGAGGACAGGGGTTCACTGAAGCTTTCTTT	CASSRGQGFTEAFF
TRBV5-1	TRBJ2-1	NA	NA	TGCGCCAGCAGCCCTAACGCCCAAGGGAGTGAGCAGTTCTTC	CASSPNAQGSEQFF
TRBV28	TRBJ2-7	TRBD2	NA	TGTGCCAGCAGTTACAGCGGGAGGAGCTCCTACGAGCAGTACTTC	CASSYSGRSSYEQYF
TRBV7-9	TRBJ2-7	TRBD1	NA	TGTGCCAGCAGCTCCGACCGACAGGGGAGCTCCTACGAGCAGTACTTC	CASSSDRQGSSYEQYF
TRBV19	TRBJ2-1	TRBD2	NA	TGTGCCAGTAGTATAGGGGCGGGAGAGAGTAATGAGCAGTTCTTC	CASSIGAGESNEQFF
TRBV5-1	TRBJ1-4	NA	NA	TGCGCCAGCAGCCCCCAAGCAGGTACTAATGAAAAACTGTTTTTT	CASSPQAGTNEKLFF
TRBV24-1	TRBJ1-2	TRBD1	once	TGTGCCACCAGTGAGGACAGGGGGCTTGGCTACACCTTC	CATSEDRGLGYTF
TRBV5-6	TRBJ1-2	NA	NA	TGTGCCAGCAGCTACGGAGAAGGCTACACCTTC	CASSYGEGYTF
TRBV2	TRBJ1-2	NA	NA	TGTGCCAGCAGTCTCCAGGGGCGCAGTAATGGCTACACCTTC	CASSLQGRSNGYTF
TRBV25-1	TRBJ1-4	TRBD1	once	TGTGCCAGCAGTGACAGGGGGCCAACTAATGAAAAACTGTTTTTT	CASSDRGPTNEKLFF
TRBV5-4	TRBJ2-7	TRBD2	NA	TGTGCCAGCAGCTCTGGGGGGACTAGCGGGATGGACGAGCAGTACTTC	CASSSGGTSGMDEQYF
TRBV6-2/TRBV6-3	TRBJ2-7	NA	NA	TGTGCCAGCAGTAGCTTGGGGGGATCCTACGAGCAGTACTTC	CASSSLGGSYEQYF
TRBV18	TRBJ2-5	NA	NA	TGTGCCAGCTCACCAAGGCACAGCCAAGAGACCCAGTACTTC	CASSPRHSQETQYF
TRBV19	TRBJ2-2	TRBD1	NA	TGTGCCAGTAGTAGGGACAGTTACACCGGGGAGCTGTTTTTT	CASSRDSYTGELFF
TRBV19	TRBJ2-3	TRBD2	NA	TGTGCCAGTAGTCCACTAGCGAAGGTCTCAGATACGCAGTATTTT	CASSPLAKVSDTQYF
TRBV7-9	TRBJ1-3	NA	NA	TGTGCCAGCAGCCGGGACAACTCTGGAAACACCATATATTTT	CASSRDNSGNTIYF
TRBV28	TRBJ1-1	NA	once	TGTGCCAGCAGGTTCATGAACACTGAAGCTTTCTTT	CASRFMNTEAFF
TRBV5-1	TRBJ1-2	TRBD1	NA	TGCGCCAGCAGCCCGGGACAGGGGGCGTCCGGATATGCCTACACCTTC	CASSPGQGASGYAYTF
TRBV19	TRBJ2-2	NA	NA	TGTGCCAGTAGTATCCTAGCCCCCGGGGAGCTGTTTTTT	CASSILAPGELFF
TRBV7-2	TRBJ2-3	NA	NA	TGTGCCAGCAGCTTCGGGGGGCCGAGCACAGATACGCAGTATTTT	CASSFGGPSTDTQYF